These 16 T cell receptor beta chains originate from one sample sequenced in a study of T cell clones after liver transplantation. The assay was immunoSEQ multiplex PCR, and TCRdb's table has in-frame clones only and misses some. The sample includes some 70,000 clones, about 80% of them seen just once. Sample: CD4+ T cells from blood, taken before liver transplant. Every receptor here comes from a human donor who received a liver transplant.

The chain joins TRBV2 to TRBJ1-1; 10 bases align to TRBD1. This CDR3 has 14 amino acids. Germline V gene sequence: CDR1 SNHLY, CDR2 FYNNEI. V lost 6 bases to trimming and J lost 4 bases; unmatched junction nucleotides: 5. The CDR3 DNA is TGTGCCAGCAGGGGGACAGGGGCGGGCACTGAAGCTTTCTTT. Translation gives CASRGTGAGTEAFF.

Here the CDR3 DNA reads TGTGCCAGCAGCTCTAGGTTCGGGTACACTGGGGCCAACGTCCTGACTTTC. Encoded protein: CASSSRFGYTGANVLTF. The genes are TRBV11-2 and TRBJ2-6; D call uncertain. The V gene lost 4 bases and the J gene lost 2 bases, with 15 bases spanning the gap. CDR3 length: 17 amino acids. Per the germline V gene, CDR1 is SGHAT and CDR2 is FQNNGV.

The chain couples TRBV30 to TRBJ1-4; tentatively, D is TRBD1 (6 bases). V was shortened by 0 bases and J by 7 bases, with 12 bases between the two germline ends. This CDR3 contains 14 residues. The V gene's germline CDR1 is GTSNPN and CDR2 SVGIG (reference sequence). The CDR3 DNA sequence: TGTGCCTGGAGTGTAAACAGGGCAGCTGAAAAACTGTTTTTT. Protein product: CAWSVNRAAEKLFF.

This clone has just one count. J is TRBJ1-1 and V is TRBV7-9, with D unresolved. CDR3 size: 14 residues. Per germline, CDR1 SEHNR and CDR2 FQNEAQ (reference sequence). The germline V and J ends were trimmed by 5 bases and 3 bases, with 13 bases remaining between them. The CDR3 DNA is TGTGCCAGCAGCCTCACAGTCGGGGACACTGAAGCTTTCTTT. Its protein product is CASSLTVGDTEAFF.

This clone has only one observation. The rearrangement uses TRBV28 and TRBJ2-7; D not resolved. This CDR3 has 13 residues. The germline V and J ends were trimmed by 5 bases and 1 base, with 9 bases remaining between them. CDR1 is MDHEN, CDR2 SYDVKM, per germline. CDR3 protein: CASSRSGSYEQYF. CDR3 in DNA: TGTGCCAGCAGTCGGAGTGGGTCCTACGAGCAGTACTTC.

The chain joins TRBV28 to TRBJ1-2; D perhaps matches TRBD1 (6 bases). In germline, CDR1 is MDHEN, CDR2 SYDVKM. The V gene lost 5 bases and the J gene lost 3 bases, with 19 bases spanning the gap. The CDR3 spans 16 residues. CDR3 DNA sequence: TGTGCCAGCAGTCCCCCGGGGGCAGCAACGTACTATGGCTACACCTTC. This sequence encodes CASSPPGAATYYGYTF.

The chain couples TRBV9 to TRBJ1-1; D gene uncertain. The V gene lost 4 bases and the J gene lost 3 bases, with 16 bases spanning the gap. This CDR3 comprises 15 residues. Germline-derived CDR1 and CDR2 are SGDLS and YYNGEE. The CDR3 DNA is TGTGCCAGCAGCAATTCTAGAGCGGGTGACACTGAAGCTTTCTTT. This encodes CASSNSRAGDTEAFF.

A remark on this clone: The junction departs from the called germline gene at one end, perhaps through a read error. V is TRBV6-5 and J is TRBJ2-2; maybe TRBD2 (5 bases). The germline CDR1 and CDR2 sequences are MNHEY and SVGAGI. The CDR3 sequence is 14 residues long. CDR3 sequence (DNA): TGTGCCTGCAGGAGGACGGCGAACACCGGGGAGCTGTTTTTT. It yields the protein CACRRTANTGELFF.

The table lists this clone with a few counts. The gene calls are TRBV27 and TRBJ2-2; the D is unclear. The CDR3 sequence is 16 residues long. Germline V CDR1 and CDR2: MNHEY, SMNVEV (reference sequence). The V and J ends lost 0 bases and 2 bases respectively, with 10 bases between them. This CDR3 is CASSLSGQLNTGELFF. The CDR3 nucleotides are TGTGCCAGCAGTTTATCAGGGCAGCTTAACACCGGGGAGCTGTTTTTT.

The CDR3: CASSMTGFTEAFF. DNA of the CDR3: TGCGCCAGCAGTATGACAGGGTTCACTGAAGCTTTCTTT. The chain employs TRBV10-1 and TRBJ1-1; 7 nucleotides line up with TRBD1. V shed 5 bases, J shed 4 bases, and the junction held 4 bases outside the gene matches. Germline CDR1 and CDR2: WNHNN and SYGVQD (reference sequence). The CDR3 extends over 13 amino acids.

This chain joins TRBV11-1 and TRBJ2-7; D is unresolved. Trimming took 2 bases from V and 4 from J, leaving 15 bases between them. CDR1 and CDR2 (germline): SGHAT, FQDESV (reference sequence). The CDR3 consists of 15 residues. CDR3 protein: CASSLQKMATYEQYF. The DNA for the CDR3 is TGTGCCAGCAGCTTACAGAAGATGGCTACTTACGAGCAGTACTTC. Variable domain in full (rest from reference TRBV11-1 and TRBJ2-7): EAEVAQSPRYKITEKSQAVAFWCDPISGHATLYWYRQILGQGPELLVQFQDESVVDDSQLPKDRFSAERLKGVDSTLKIQPAELGDSAMYLCASSLQKMATYEQYFGPGTRLTVT.

This clone is deemed medium-sized. The rearrangement links TRBV19 to TRBJ1-3; D is possibly TRBD1 (5 bases). The length of the CDR3 is 17 residues. Germline V gene data show CDR1 as LNHDA and CDR2 as SQIVND (reference sequence). Trimming shortened V by 5 bases and J by 0 bases, and 17 bases separated the two germline ends. CDR3 protein: CASSALNRNFSGNTIYF. The CDR3 DNA follows: TGTGCCAGTAGTGCCCTGAACAGGAACTTCTCTGGAAACACCATATATTTT.

The rearrangement uses TRBV19 and TRBJ2-6, with D tentatively TRBD2 (6 bases). The germline V gene has CDR1 LNHDA and CDR2 SQIVND (reference sequence). CDR3 length: 15 amino acids. Trimming pared 7 bases from V and 0 bases from J, leaving 10 bases between. Written as DNA, the CDR3 is TGTGCCAGTAAAGCGGGTATCTCTGGGGCCAACGTCCTGACTTTC. Translation gives CASKAGISGANVLTF.

J is TRBJ1-2 and V is TRBV6-6, with D unresolved. Looked up from germline, CDR1 is MNHNY and CDR2 is SVGAGI (reference sequence). V was pared by 3 bases and J by 8 bases, with 19 bases between. The length of the CDR3 is 15 residues. CDR3 residues: CASSYVSVIQRGYTF. The CDR3 region has the DNA TGTGCCAGCAGTTATGTTTCCGTGATCCAGCGGGGCTACACCTTC.

The chain joins TRBV7-2 to TRBJ1-4; D ambiguous. There are 15 residues in the CDR3. Between the trimmed V and J ends, which lost 5 bases and 8 bases, there was a span of 18 bases. The germline V gene has CDR1 SGHTA and CDR2 FQGNSA. Written as DNA, the CDR3 is TGTGCCAGCAGCCCCCGGACCACTTTGGGGGAAAAACTGTTTTTT. This translates into CASSPRTTLGEKLFF.

A single count supports this clone. The J gene is TRBJ2-5, the V gene TRBV5-1, with 7 nucleotides matching TRBD2. The V gene end was trimmed by 2 bases and the J gene end by 4 bases; junction bases not matched to a gene: 2. CDR3 length: 13 amino acids. Germline CDR1 SGHRS, CDR2 YFSETQ. Written as DNA, the CDR3 is TGCGCCAGCAGCTTTGGGGGGGTAGAGACCCAGTACTTC. Amino acid sequence: CASSFGGVETQYF.